These 25 T cell receptor beta chains share one sample of origin, sequenced in a study of blood T cell repertoires in COVID-19. Sequencing used immunoSEQ multiplex PCR; TCRdb keeps in-frame clones, though not all of them. Among about 87,000 clones listed, around 90% were seen once. The sequenced sample was peripheral blood. These receptors were taken from a man aged 35-49 years with acute or convalescent COVID-19.

The rearrangement joins TRBV7-2 to TRBJ2-3, with 12 bases lining up with TRBD2. With 4 bases clipped from V and 4 bases from J, the junction kept 9 bases outside the gene matches. This CDR3 has 17 amino acids. Per the germline V gene, CDR1 is SGHTA and CDR2 is FQGNSA. CDR3 nucleotides: TGTGCCAGCAGCTCAGGACTAGCGGGATTGATAGCAGATACGCAGTATTTT. The encoded protein is CASSSGLAGLIADTQYF.

The CDR3 DNA is TGTGCCAGCAGTTACTCCCCCGACAAATATGGCTACACCTTC. Translated: CASSYSPDKYGYTF. The rearrangement uses TRBV6-5 and TRBJ1-2; D ambiguous. Trimming removed 0 bases at V and 5 bases at J, with 10 bases between. In germline, CDR1 is MNHEY, CDR2 SVGAGI. CDR3 size: 14 residues.

V and J are TRBV5-4 and TRBJ2-4; 10 positions agree with TRBD2. The V segment lost 4 bases and the J segment 1 base; nucleotides outside the gene matches: 14. Germline values: CDR1 SGHNT, CDR2 YYREEE (reference sequence). This CDR3 comprises 19 residues. In DNA, the CDR3 is TGTGCCAGCAGCCTCGACGGTCAAAGCGGGAGGGCTGCCAAAAACATTCAGTACTTC. Protein sequence: CASSLDGQSGRAAKNIQYF.

This chain links TRBV7-6 with TRBJ2-1; 8 bases align to TRBD2. The CDR3 sequence is 18 residues long. Germline values: CDR1 SGHVS, CDR2 FNYEAQ. With V trimmed by 5 bases and J by 1 base, 13 bases remained unmatched. CDR3: CASSRSGGASGSYNEQFF. In DNA form, the CDR3 reads TGTGCCAGCAGCAGAAGCGGGGGCGCCTCAGGGTCCTACAATGAGCAGTTCTTC. Filled out from reference TRBV7-6 and TRBJ2-1, the complete variable domain reads GAGVSQSPRYKVTKRGQDVALRCDPISGHVSLYWYRQALGQGPEFLTYFNYEAQQDKSGLPNDRFSAERPEGSISTLTIQRTEQRDSAMYRCASSRSGGASGSYNEQFFGPGTRLTVL.

The chain joins TRBV29-1 to TRBJ2-7, with 7 bases matching TRBD1. The CDR3 totals 14 residues. Per the germline V gene, CDR1 is SQVTM and CDR2 is ANQGSEA. Trimming took 7 bases from V and 1 from J; bases not matched to a gene: 10. As DNA, the CDR3 is TGCAGCGCTTGCTTGACAGGGTTTTCCTACGAGCAGTACTTC. As protein: CSACLTGFSYEQYF.

CDR3 protein: CSVQGNTEAFF. The CDR3 DNA sequence: TGCAGCGTCCAGGGGAACACTGAAGCTTTCTTT. This rearrangement joins TRBV20-1 to TRBJ1-1; D possibly corresponds to TRBD1 (5 bases). The CDR3 sequence is 11 residues long. The V gene's germline CDR1 is DFQATT and CDR2 SNEGSKA (reference sequence).

CDR3 coding DNA: TGTGCCACCAGTGATTCACAGGGCGGAGTGAACACTGAAGCTTTCTTT. It codes for CATSDSQGGVNTEAFF. The V call is TRBV24-1, the J call TRBJ1-1, with TRBD1 as a possible D gene (6 bases). Per the germline V gene, CDR1 is KGHDR and CDR2 is SFDVKD. The CDR3 is 16 amino acids. Trimming pared 2 bases from V and 0 bases from J, leaving 12 bases between.

The V and J genes are TRBV5-5 and TRBJ1-3, with D possibly being TRBD1 (5 bases). Trimming removed 2 bases at V and 4 bases at J, with 10 bases between. Germline values: CDR1 SGHKS, CDR2 YYEKEE (reference sequence). CDR3 length: 14 residues. The CDR3 nucleotides read TGTGCCAGCAGCTTAAGGGGTCTGGGAAACACCATATATTTT. Translating it yields CASSLRGLGNTIYF.

The V and J genes are TRBV13 and TRBJ2-5; TRBD2 is a possible D gene (6 bases). Trimming pared 2 bases from V and 1 base from J, leaving 14 bases between. In germline, CDR1 is PRHDT, CDR2 FYEKMQ (reference sequence). There are 16 residues in the CDR3. The CDR3 spells CASSLLGGALQETQYF. CDR3 coding DNA: TGTGCCAGCAGCTTACTGGGCGGGGCCCTCCAAGAGACCCAGTACTTC. Full variable domain (remainder filled in from reference TRBV13 and TRBJ2-5): AAGVIQSPRHLIKEKRETATLKCYPIPRHDTVYWYQQGPGQDPQFLISFYEKMQSDKGSIPDRFSAQQFSDYHSELNMSSLELGDSALYFCASSLLGGALQETQYFGPGTRLLVL.

The rearrangement links TRBV10-3 to TRBJ1-1, with D possibly matching TRBD1 (6 bases). Germline CDR1 ENHRY, CDR2 SYGVKD. CDR3 length: 15 residues. V lost 0 bases and J lost 4, with 12 bases in between. CDR3 residues: CAISESRGGGTEAFF. CDR3 nucleotide sequence: TGTGCCATCAGTGAGTCGCGGGGAGGGGGCACTGAAGCTTTCTTT.

V and J are TRBV20-1 and TRBJ1-3, with D maybe TRBD1 (6 bases). The CDR3 covers 15 residues. Germline V gene sequence: CDR1 DFQATT, CDR2 SNEGSKA (reference sequence). Trimming removed 3 bases from V and 2 bases from J, with 14 bases in between. The CDR3 sequence is CSASMGHLPGNTIYF. The CDR3 nucleotides are TGCAGTGCTAGTATGGGACACCTTCCTGGAAACACCATATATTTT.

This clone showed up many times. The chain recombines TRBV30 with TRBJ1-5; no clear D. V shed 1 base and J shed 5 bases, with 9 bases lying between them. CDR1 GTSNPN and CDR2 SVGIG come from the germline V gene (reference sequence). CDR3 length: 13 residues. CDR3 bases: TGTGCCTGGAGTGGTCAGAATTATCAGCCCCAGCATTTT. Translated: CAWSGQNYQPQHF.

The V and J genes are TRBV6-6 and TRBJ1-5; tentative D call: TRBD1 (5 bases). The CDR3 loop spans 14 amino acids. Trimming pared 0 bases from V and 4 bases from J, leaving 7 bases between. Germline values: CDR1 MNHNY, CDR2 SVGAGI (reference sequence). The CDR3 bases are TGTGCCAGCAGTTACTCGGCAGGGAATCAGCCCCAGCATTTT. Protein product: CASSYSAGNQPQHF.

The rearrangement joins TRBV18 to TRBJ1-2; D might be TRBD1 (6 bases). CDR1 and CDR2 from the germline V gene are KGHSH and LQKENI. This CDR3 contains 15 residues. With 0 bases removed from V and 4 bases from J, the gap between germline ends came to 12 bases. In nucleotides, the CDR3 is TGTGCCAGCTCACCACCTAGGGGCAGGGGCTATGGCTACACCTTC. It is translated as CASSPPRGRGYGYTF.

V gene TRBV9 combines with J gene TRBJ2-7, with 8 bases identical to TRBD2. The CDR3 contains 16 residues. From germline, CDR1 is SGDLS and CDR2 YYNGEE. V lost 4 bases and J lost 1; bases outside the gene matches: 10. CDR3 in amino acids: CASSLRPGLESYEQYF. The DNA of the CDR3 is TGTGCCAGCAGCCTCAGGCCGGGACTAGAGTCCTACGAGCAGTACTTC.

The rearrangement links TRBV18 to TRBJ2-1, with D maybe TRBD1 (5 bases). CDR3 length: 14 residues. V was cut by 2 bases and J by 1 base, with 6 bases left in between. The V gene's germline CDR1 is KGHSH and CDR2 LQKENI. In nucleotides, the CDR3 is TGTGCCAGCTCACCAAGGGGTTCCTACAATGAGCAGTTCTTC. Translation: CASSPRGSYNEQFF.

The CDR3 region is CASSQGAGGGYTF. The CDR3 coding sequence is TGTGCCAGCAGCCAAGGGGCAGGGGGTGGCTACACCTTC. The chain carries TRBV14 and TRBJ1-2; 7 bases are a match to TRBD1. CDR3 length: 13 amino acids. The J segment lost 7 bases and the V segment lost 1 base, leaving 3 bases of the junction unmatched. Germline-derived CDR1 and CDR2 are SGHDN and FVKESK.

This clone turned up a few times. V usage is TRBV11-1 and J usage is TRBJ2-2; the D gene is possibly TRBD1 (6 bases). CDR1 is SGHAT and CDR2 is FQDESV in the germline V gene (reference sequence). The CDR3 has 14 amino acids. V lost 5 bases and J 3 bases, leaving 10 bases between the germline ends. CDR3 residues: CASSDGGYTGELFF. CDR3 DNA sequence: TGTGCCAGCAGCGATGGGGGCTACACCGGGGAGCTGTTTTTT.

The CDR3 is CASSYQTGNTEAFF. CDR3 sequence (DNA): TGTGCCAGCAGTTACCAGACAGGGAATACTGAAGCTTTCTTT. This rearrangement joins TRBV6-2 or TRBV6-3 to TRBJ1-1; 7 bases are shared with TRBD1. Germline-derived CDR1 and CDR2 are MNHEY and SVGEGT. With 2 bases clipped from V and 5 bases from J, the junction kept 5 bases outside the gene matches. The CDR3 extends over 14 amino acids.

The chain joins TRBV27 to TRBJ1-2; 9 bases are a match to TRBD1. In germline, CDR1 is MNHEY, CDR2 SMNVEV (reference sequence). The length of the CDR3 is 16 residues. Losses at the gene ends were 4 bases for V and 3 bases for J; bases not matched to a gene: 9. CDR3 DNA: TGTGCCAGCAGTTCTAGGCCAAACAGGGGGCACTATGGCTACACCTTC. Translating it yields CASSSRPNRGHYGYTF.

V usage is TRBV19 and J usage is TRBJ1-1; 10 bases line up with TRBD1. The CDR3 runs to 16 residues. From germline, CDR1 is LNHDA and CDR2 SQIVND (reference sequence). V lost 7 bases, J lost 1 base, and 9 bases stayed unmatched. DNA of the CDR3: TGTGCCAGTATTAAAACGACAGGGGGCGGGAACACTGAAGCTTTCTTT. Translated: CASIKTTGGGNTEAFF.

V is TRBV6-2 or TRBV6-3 and J is TRBJ1-1, with D maybe TRBD1 (5 bases). Per germline, CDR1 MNHEY and CDR2 SVGEGT. V was pared by 5 bases and J by 9 bases, with 22 bases between. The CDR3 is 15 residues long. As DNA, the CDR3 is TGTGCCAGCAGTGGGAGCGGGACGGCCTTTCCCCAAGCTTTCTTT. Translating it yields CASSGSGTAFPQAFF.

V is TRBV7-9 and J is TRBJ2-1, with 10 nucleotides matching TRBD2. Losses at the gene ends were 0 bases for V and 8 bases for J; bases not matched to a gene: 7. CDR1 is SEHNR and CDR2 is FQNEAQ in the germline V gene (reference sequence). The CDR3 spans 16 residues. The CDR3 loop reads CASSLAMGLARDEQFF. As DNA, the CDR3 is TGTGCCAGCAGCTTAGCGATGGGACTAGCGAGGGATGAGCAGTTCTTC. Using reference TRBV7-9 and TRBJ2-1 for the parts outside the CDR3, the full variable domain is DTGVSQNPRHKITKRGQNVTFRCDPISEHNRLYWYRQTLGQGPEFLTYFQNEAQLEKSRLLSDRFSAERPKGSFSTLEIQRTEQGDSAMYLCASSLAMGLARDEQFFGPGTRLTVL.

This chain's CDR3 is CASSSRGLTEAFF. CDR3 sequence (DNA): TGTGCCAGCAGCTCGCGGGGGCTGACTGAAGCTTTCTTT. This chain joins TRBV5-4 and TRBJ1-1; D perhaps matches TRBD1 (6 bases). The ends were cut back, 3 bases at V and 5 bases at J, with 11 bases in the middle. CDR3 length: 13 residues. Germline lookup yields CDR1 SGHNT and CDR2 YYREEE (reference sequence).

The chain links TRBV6-5 to TRBJ1-2; D is perhaps TRBD1 (6 bases). The germline V gene encodes CDR1 MNHEY and CDR2 SVGAGI. V was pared by 5 bases and J by 1 base, with 11 bases between. The CDR3 length is 14 residues. The DNA for the CDR3 is TGTGCCAGCAGTATTCTACAGGGTAACTATGGCTACACCTTC. This sequence encodes CASSILQGNYGYTF.